Following are 23 T cell receptor beta chains from one sample sequenced in a study of blood T cell repertoires in COVID-19 (dated by TCRdb to the early 2020s). Library preparation employed the immunoSEQ multiplex PCR assay. TCRdb holds this immuneACCESS table with in-frame rearrangements only. Some clones are missing; in checked studies, unresolved V genes explain under half, and the rest has no known cause. The sample profile shows approximately 190,000 clones; around 80% of them were found once. Of the sample, 14% is held by the ten largest clones. Sequenced material: peripheral blood. The receptor source for this set is a man aged 25-45 years with active or convalescent COVID-19.

The chain couples TRBV24-1 to TRBJ2-1, with D possibly being TRBD2 (5 bases). With 5 bases removed from V and 0 bases from J, the gap between germline ends came to 7 bases. CDR1 and CDR2 (germline): KGHDR, SFDVKD. The CDR3 length is 14 residues. The CDR3 DNA follows: TGTGCCACCAGTGGGGGAGCCTCCTACAATGAGCAGTTCTTC. This encodes CATSGGASYNEQFF.

The chain couples TRBV11-3 to TRBJ2-3; D is perhaps TRBD2 (6 bases). The CDR3 extends over 13 amino acids. V dropped 5 bases and J dropped 4 bases, with 10 bases sitting between them. CDR1 and CDR2 (germline): SGHNT, YENEEA. CDR3 in DNA: TGTGCCAGCAGCCCCCCGGGGGCAGATACGCAGTATTTT. Protein product: CASSPPGADTQYF.

This clone was observed once. The CDR3 region has the DNA TGTGCCAGCGGGGACATTAGCAATCAGCCCCAGCATTTT. Translating it yields CASGDISNQPQHF. This chain uses TRBV4-2 with TRBJ1-5, with D possibly being TRBD1 (6 bases). Germline V gives CDR1 LGHNA, CDR2 YNFKEQ. CDR3 length: 13 residues. The germline V and J ends were trimmed by 8 bases and 0 bases, with 8 bases remaining between them.

CDR3 protein: CASSRQEYSNQPQHF. The CDR3 DNA sequence: TGTGCCAGTAGTAGACAGGAGTATAGCAATCAGCCCCAGCATTTT. V gene TRBV19 combines with J gene TRBJ1-5; D is possibly TRBD1 (6 bases). V lost 4 bases and J 0 bases, leaving 10 bases between the germline ends. There are 15 residues in the CDR3. Germline-derived CDR1 and CDR2 are LNHDA and SQIVND (reference sequence).

In DNA, the CDR3 is TGTGCCAGCAGTCCTGGGGCCACCGGGGCCAACGTCCTGACTTTC. It is translated as CASSPGATGANVLTF. J is TRBJ2-6 and V is TRBV28, with D perhaps matching TRBD1 (5 bases). The CDR3 is 15 amino acids. CDR1 MDHEN and CDR2 SYDVKM come from the germline V gene. Trimming took 5 bases from V and 4 from J, leaving 12 bases between them.

The genes are TRBV5-8 and TRBJ1-1; D not certain. The V gene's germline CDR1 is SGHTS and CDR2 YDEGEE. The CDR3 is 15 residues long. Deletions cut 5 bases from V and 2 bases from J, with 16 bases between. The CDR3, as DNA: TGTGCCAGCAGTCGCCGTGGCAGGCCCAACACTGAAGCTTTCTTT. This translates into CASSRRGRPNTEAFF. Supplemented by reference TRBV5-8 and TRBJ1-1, the full variable domain reads EAGVTQSPTHLIKTRGQQATLRCSPISGHTSVYWYQQALGLGLQFLLWYDEGEERNRGNFPPRFSGRQFPNYSSELNVNALELEDSALYLCASSRRGRPNTEAFFGQGTRLTVV.

The rearrangement uses TRBV15 and TRBJ1-2, with D tentatively TRBD1 (6 bases). Germline V gene lookup returns CDR1 LNHNV and CDR2 YYDKDF (reference sequence). Trimming shortened V by 0 bases and J by 4 bases, and 9 bases separated the two germline ends. The CDR3 length is 14 residues. The CDR3 sequence: CATSRDPGAYGYTF. In DNA, the CDR3 is TGTGCCACCAGCAGAGACCCAGGGGCCTATGGCTACACCTTC.

The chain combines TRBV27 with TRBJ1-2; D is undetermined. The germline V and J ends were trimmed by 5 bases and 5 bases, with 9 bases remaining between them. The CDR3 runs 12 residues. Germline lookup yields CDR1 MNHEY and CDR2 SMNVEV (reference sequence). CDR3 bases: TGTGCCAGCAGTGGTGGCGGTTATGGCTACACCTTC. Translated, it gives CASSGGGYGYTF.

The CDR3 is CASRRSGGTYNEQFF. CDR3 sequence (DNA): TGTGCCAGCAGAAGAAGCGGGGGTACCTACAATGAGCAGTTCTTC. The rearrangement links TRBV27 to TRBJ2-1; 8 bases fit TRBD2. Per the germline V gene, CDR1 is MNHEY and CDR2 is SMNVEV (reference sequence). The CDR3 loop spans 15 amino acids. V gave up 6 bases and J gave up 2 bases; unmatched junction bases: 6.

The V call is TRBV9, the J call TRBJ2-5; perhaps TRBD2 as D (5 bases). The V gene's germline CDR1 is SGDLS and CDR2 YYNGEE. V was cut by 4 bases and J by 0 bases, with 13 bases left in between. The CDR3 length is 15 residues. CDR3 sequence: CASSPEGRDQETQYF. The CDR3, as DNA: TGTGCCAGCAGCCCCGAGGGAAGGGACCAAGAGACCCAGTACTTC.

This sequence joins TRBV5-8 and TRBJ1-2, with D maybe TRBD1 (5 bases). Germline values: CDR1 SGHTS, CDR2 YDEGEE. The CDR3 covers 16 residues. V gave up 0 bases and J gave up 5 bases, with 17 bases separating them. The CDR3 is CASSLGDSSRGYGYTF. As DNA, the CDR3 is TGTGCCAGCAGCTTGGGAGATTCCTCTCGGGGGTATGGCTACACCTTC.

This sequence joins TRBV5-4 and TRBJ2-1; the match to TRBD2 covers 14 bases. In germline, CDR1 is SGHNT, CDR2 YYREEE (reference sequence). CDR3 length: 17 residues. With V trimmed by 4 bases and J by 7 bases, 10 bases remained unmatched. The CDR3 DNA follows: TGTGCCAGCAGCCCGAGATCCGGGACTAGCGGGAGTAATGAGCAGTTCTTC. Translating gives CASSPRSGTSGSNEQFF.

As regards this clone: Sequence at one end of the junction differs from germline and may be a read error. J is TRBJ2-1 and V is TRBV7-7; D gene unclear. This CDR3 has 13 amino acids. Germline V gene lookup returns CDR1 SSHAT and CDR2 FNYEAQ (reference sequence). The CDR3 loop is CASSSSPGNEQFF. CDR3 DNA: TGTGCTAGCAGCTCCAGTCCGGGCAATGAGCAGTTCTTC.

The chain carries TRBV14 and TRBJ2-3, with D tentatively TRBD2 (5 bases). With 5 bases removed from V and 3 bases from J, the gap between germline ends came to 18 bases. The CDR3 loop spans 16 amino acids. In germline, CDR1 is SGHDN, CDR2 FVKESK. The CDR3 here is CASSVRTDSVTDTQYF. The DNA of the CDR3 is TGTGCCAGCAGCGTCCGGACGGACTCTGTGACAGATACGCAGTATTTT.

The rearrangement uses TRBV6-4 and TRBJ1-5, with 8 bases matching TRBD1. This CDR3 comprises 15 residues. Germline CDR1 and CDR2: MRHNA and SNTAGT. The trim removed 4 bases at V and 4 bases at J, leaving 6 bases unmatched. The CDR3 DNA sequence: TGTGCCAGCAGTGTGAGGACAGGGCCAAATCAGCCCCAGCATTTT. Amino acids: CASSVRTGPNQPQHF.

The V call is TRBV5-4, the J call TRBJ1-1; D is uncertain. CDR3 size: 15 residues. The V end was cut by 2 bases, the J end by 1 base, with 12 bases between. Germline values: CDR1 SGHNT, CDR2 YYREEE (reference sequence). The CDR3 region has the DNA TGTGCCAGCAGCTTATACCGTACAGCGAACACTGAAGCTTTCTTT. It translates to CASSLYRTANTEAFF. Variable domain in full (rest from reference TRBV5-4 and TRBJ1-1): ETGVTQSPTHLIKTRGQQVTLRCSSQSGHNTVSWYQQALGQGPQFIFQYYREEENGRGNFPPRFSGLQFPNYSSELNVNALELDDSALYLCASSLYRTANTEAFFGQGTRLTVV.

The V call is TRBV5-1, the J call TRBJ1-1; 10 positions agree with TRBD1. Germline trimming cut 4 bases from V and 3 bases from J; bases unmatched to any gene: 3. From germline, CDR1 is SGHRS and CDR2 YFSETQ. The CDR3 has 14 residues. The chain's CDR3 is CASSQGQGDTEAFF. For the CDR3, the DNA is TGCGCCAGCAGCCAAGGACAGGGGGACACTGAAGCTTTCTTT. Looking up the rest from reference TRBV5-1 and TRBJ1-1 gives the full variable domain: KAGVTQTPRYLIKTRGQQVTLSCSPISGHRSVSWYQQTPGQGLQFLFEYFSETQRNKGNFPGRFSGRQFSNSRSEMNVSTLELGDSALYLCASSQGQGDTEAFFGQGTRLTVV.

This clone is labeled medium-sized. The gene calls are TRBV19 and TRBJ1-5; 8 nucleotides line up with TRBD1. CDR3 length equals 17 residues. Germline CDR1 and CDR2: LNHDA and SQIVND (reference sequence). Trimming took 6 bases from V and 0 from J; bases not matched to a gene: 10. CDR3 DNA sequence: TGTGCCAGTAGAACCGGGACAGGTTGGAATAGCAATCAGCCCCAGCATTTT. Its protein is CASRTGTGWNSNQPQHF.

V is TRBV27 and J is TRBJ2-5; 8 nucleotides agree with TRBD2. After removal of 5 bases from V and 3 bases from J, the junction contained 5 bases not matched to a gene. Germline V gene sequence: CDR1 MNHEY, CDR2 SMNVEV (reference sequence). The length of the CDR3 is 14 residues. CDR3 loop: CASSPGRDKETQYF. In DNA form, the CDR3 reads TGTGCCAGCAGTCCCGGGAGGGATAAAGAGACCCAGTACTTC.

This clone was detected a few times. The gene calls are TRBV27 and TRBJ1-6; D is uncertain. The CDR3 totals 15 residues. Germline V gene lookup returns CDR1 MNHEY and CDR2 SMNVEV (reference sequence). Trimming removed 2 bases at V and 2 bases at J, with 7 bases between. The CDR3 spells CASSLRETYNSPLHF. The CDR3 DNA reads as TGTGCCAGCAGTTTACGGGAGACCTATAATTCACCCCTCCACTTT.

This chain joins TRBV9 and TRBJ1-3; 9 bases map to TRBD1. The V gene's germline CDR1 is SGDLS and CDR2 YYNGEE. This CDR3 spans 13 amino acids. The V segment lost 4 bases and the J segment 9 bases; nucleotides outside the gene matches: 5. Here the CDR3 DNA reads TGTGCCAGCAGCCCCCGACAGGGGGGCACCATATATTTT. It specifies CASSPRQGGTIYF.

This clone was seen more than once but under ten times. The V gene is TRBV6-4, the J gene TRBJ2-6; maybe TRBD1 (5 bases). The CDR3 contains 14 residues. V lost 2 bases and J 3 bases, leaving 5 bases between the germline ends. Germline values: CDR1 MRHNA, CDR2 SNTAGT. This CDR3 reads CASSDRGGANVLTF. In DNA form, the CDR3 reads TGTGCCAGCAGTGACAGGGGTGGGGCCAACGTCCTGACTTTC.

V usage is TRBV28 and J usage is TRBJ1-2; D remains unclear. Germline V gives CDR1 MDHEN, CDR2 SYDVKM. Trimming stripped 6 bases from V and 4 bases from J, with 9 bases between. This CDR3 has 12 amino acids. DNA for the CDR3: TGTGCCAGCAGCCTCACTGGCTATGGCTACACCTTC. Its translation: CASSLTGYGYTF.